This entry lists 16 T cell receptor beta chains sequenced from one sample in a study of vaccination and CD4 T cells after COVID-19. For these receptors, no antigen is known. At the Johns Hopkins FTIC core, DNA taken from cultured CD4+ T cells was sequenced by way of the Oncomine TCR Beta short-read assay. TCRdb ran MiXCR on the PCR reads and lists one entry per CDR3 protein. The table lists about 15,000 distinct CDR3 sequences, about half of them singletons, with 16% in the top ten. As for treatment: roughly 10-day PBMC culture with coronavirus spike peptide pools or control peptides (ViraFEST assay). The sample was CD4+ T cells from blood, cultured in vitro, taken before SARS-CoV-2 vaccination. These receptors were collected from a human donor who had recovered from COVID-19.

The chain employs TRBV7-2 and TRBJ2-3; TRBD2 agrees at 14 bases. Per germline, CDR1 SGHTA and CDR2 FQGNSA. CDR3 length equals 16 residues. Germline trimming cut 5 bases from V and 4 bases from J; bases unmatched to any gene: 5. In nucleotides, the CDR3 is TGTGCCAGCAGCCGCGGGACTAGCGGGAGCCCAGATACGCAGTATTTT. Translation: CASSRGTSGSPDTQYF.

V and J are TRBV28 and TRBJ1-5; perhaps TRBD1 as D (6 bases). V was cut by 6 bases and J by 0 bases, with 21 bases left in between. Germline V lookup: CDR1 MDHEN, CDR2 SYDVKM. The CDR3 loop spans 18 amino acids. CDR3 protein: CASRNPRGGLDSNQPQHF. DNA for the CDR3: TGTGCCAGCAGGAACCCCCGGGGGGGGCTGGATAGCAATCAGCCCCAGCATTTT.

The chain has TRBV15 and TRBJ1-4; unclear D gene. CDR1 LNHNV and CDR2 YYDKDF come from the germline V gene (reference sequence). V dropped 0 bases and J dropped 7 bases, with 6 bases sitting between them. The CDR3 totals 13 residues. The CDR3 here is CATSRDQAEKLFF. DNA for the CDR3: TGTGCCACCAGCAGAGATCAGGCTGAAAAACTGTTTTTT.

The J gene is TRBJ2-7, the V gene TRBV27, with 14 nucleotides matching TRBD2. This CDR3 comprises 16 residues. V trimming: 6 bases; J trimming: 2 bases; junction bases outside the gene matches: 6. The germline gives CDR1 MNHEY, CDR2 SMNVEV (reference sequence). CDR3 amino acids: CASSFGTSGGTYEQYF. The CDR3 coding sequence is TGTGCCAGCAGCTTCGGGACTAGCGGGGGAACCTACGAGCAGTACTTC.

A few counts support this clonotype. The gene calls are TRBV20-1 and TRBJ2-3; 7 nucleotides align to TRBD2. Unmatched junction bases numbered 12, after V lost 0 bases and J lost 6 bases. The CDR3 spans 16 residues. Germline V lookup: CDR1 DFQATT, CDR2 SNEGSKA (reference sequence). The DNA for the CDR3 is TGCAGTGCTAGAGATTCGGGGCGGGAGACCGCCGATACGCAGTATTTT. Translated: CSARDSGRETADTQYF.

The rearrangement joins TRBV20-1 to TRBJ2-3, with 7 bases that match TRBD2. Germline values: CDR1 DFQATT, CDR2 SNEGSKA (reference sequence). The CDR3 loop spans 16 amino acids. V shed 6 bases, J shed 2 bases, and the junction held 14 bases outside the gene matches. The CDR3 region is CSALRGRLSTTDTQYF. The CDR3 DNA is TGCAGTGCCCTGCGCGGGAGATTGTCCACCACAGATACGCAGTATTTT.

The chain links TRBV30 to TRBJ1-3; D call uncertain. Germline CDR1 and CDR2: GTSNPN and SVGIG (reference sequence). The CDR3 is 11 residues long. Trimming left V 0 bases short and J 3 bases short, with 0 bases between. The CDR3 here is CAWSVGNTIYF. DNA for the CDR3: TGTGCCTGGAGTGTTGGAAACACCATATATTTT.

V and J are TRBV5-4 and TRBJ1-2; 7 bases line up with TRBD1. Germline CDR1 and CDR2: SGHNT and YYREEE (reference sequence). This CDR3 has 15 residues. Trimming at V came to 0 bases and at J to 8 bases, leaving 10 bases not matched to a gene. CDR3 DNA: TGTGCCAGCAGCTTGGGGGGACAGTTGGTATGGGGCTACACCTTC. Its protein is CASSLGGQLVWGYTF.

This clonotype was recorded a few times. J is TRBJ2-2 and V is TRBV4-1; no firm D call. Germline V gives CDR1 MGHRA, CDR2 YSYEKL. V was clipped by 2 bases and J by 5 bases, with 9 bases between them. The CDR3 length is 14 residues. The CDR3 nucleotides read TGCGCCAGCAGCCAACTAACTAATACCGGGGAGCTGTTTTTT. Protein product: CASSQLTNTGELFF.

This clonotype was seen more than once but under ten times. The chain employs TRBV30 and TRBJ1-2; TRBD1 might be the D (6 bases). V lost 1 base, J lost 5 bases, and 20 bases lay in between. The germline V gene has CDR1 GTSNPN and CDR2 SVGIG (reference sequence). The CDR3 extends over 16 amino acids. Here the CDR3 reads CAWSGRGAQGRYGYTF. As DNA, the CDR3 is TGTGCCTGGAGTGGAAGGGGAGCACAGGGTCGGTATGGCTACACCTTC.

The chain links TRBV15 to TRBJ2-7; tentative D call: TRBD2 (6 bases). CDR1 and CDR2 from the germline V gene are LNHNV and YYDKDF (reference sequence). CDR3 length: 14 amino acids. The V and J ends lost 1 base and 5 bases respectively, with 12 bases between them. The CDR3 DNA reads TGTGCCACCAGCAGAGGGCAGGGAGGAGACGAGCAGTACTTC. It encodes CATSRGQGGDEQYF.

This clonotype was counted a few times. V usage is TRBV10-3 and J usage is TRBJ1-1; 7 bases map to TRBD1. This CDR3 is 14 amino acids long. CDR1 and CDR2 from the germline V gene are ENHRY and SYGVKD. V was pared by 6 bases and J by 3 bases, with 7 bases of the junction left unmatched. The DNA of the CDR3 is TGTGCCATCAGGCCCGATACAGGGGACACTGAAGCTTTCTTT. Translated, it gives CAIRPDTGDTEAFF.

This clonotype was seen only a few times. This rearrangement joins TRBV6-5 to TRBJ1-1; D is uncertain. The CDR3 is made up of 14 amino acids. Trimming shortened V by 5 bases and J by 1 base, and 11 bases separated the two germline ends. Germline lookup yields CDR1 MNHEY and CDR2 SVGAGI. The CDR3 DNA sequence: TGTGCCAGCAGTCACTTGATTGCGAACACTGAAGCTTTCTTT. Amino acids: CASSHLIANTEAFF.

This clonotype has just a few counts. CDR3 in DNA: TGTGCCAGCCGGGGTAATACGCAGTATTTT. As protein: CASRGNTQYF. The V call is TRBV21-1, the J call TRBJ2-3. TRBV21-1 has pseudogene status. This CDR3 has 10 residues.

The rearrangement joins TRBV3-1 to TRBJ2-7; no firm D call. V lost 0 bases to trimming and J lost 5 bases, with 11 bases between them. The CDR3 is 14 amino acids. CDR1 is LGHDT and CDR2 is YNNKEL in the germline V gene (reference sequence). The CDR3 coding sequence is TGTGCCAGCAGCCAAGAGGGCAAGTGGAACGAGCAGTACTTC. Encoded protein: CASSQEGKWNEQYF.

J is TRBJ2-3 and V is TRBV6-5, with D perhaps TRBD2 (5 bases). The ends were cut back, 4 bases at V and 9 bases at J, with 11 bases in the middle. This CDR3 spans 12 amino acids. Germline V gene lookup returns CDR1 MNHEY and CDR2 SVGAGI. CDR3 sequence reads: CASSFGLETQYF. The CDR3 DNA reads as TGTGCCAGCAGTTTTGGACTGGAAACGCAGTATTTT.